The present entry profiles one TCR beta chain with its context. J was trimmed by 0 bases and V by 0 bases; bases with no gene match: 3. CDR1 and CDR2 (germline): MGHRA, YSYEKL. The CDR3 loop spans 16 amino acids. This sample was included in a study of blood T cell repertoires in COVID-19. At the level of the study: Spain, Italy and the United States supplied samples that represented acute and convalescent COVID-19. T cells, B-cell-depleted T cells, or PBMCs provided the cDNA or gDNA that served as material.

Original analysis: Reference gene primer amplification gave estimated nucleated cell counts. The data were produced by immunoSEQ multiplex PCR, yet TCRdb's version contains in-frame clones alone and is incomplete. V and J calls and clone size are copied from that table; D and trimming were computed from the DNA. The sample shows 150,000 to 250,000 clones, about four fifths of them seen only once. Seattle patient enrollment occurred during active infection, with longitudinal follow-up thereafter. This TCR came from a woman in her 40s with COVID-19, enrolled during active disease. V usage is TRBV4-1 and J usage is TRBJ2-5; 8 bases fit TRBD2. The specimen was peripheral blood. CDR3 nucleotide sequence: TGCGCCAGCAGCCAAGATTACGGGAGGGACCAAGAGACCCAGTACTTC. Amino acid sequence: CASSQDYGRDQETQYF.